This TCR beta chain is drawn from a study of blood T cell repertoires in COVID-19. Study overall: COVID-19 samples from acute and convalescent phases originated in the United States, Italy and Spain. T cells, B-cell-depleted T cells, or PBMCs provided the cDNA or gDNA that served as material.

CDR3 size: 16 residues. Losses at the gene ends were 4 bases for V and 9 bases for J; bases not matched to a gene: 15. Germline CDR1 and CDR2: MNHEY and SVGAGI. Original processing notes: The assay estimated nucleated cells by amplifying reference gene primers. The method was immunoSEQ multiplex PCR; TCRdb's version includes in-frame clones alone and lacks a portion of them. Clonal size and the V and J genes are those of that table, whereas D and trimming came from the DNA. The data show tens of thousands of clones, 89% seen once. The sequenced sample was peripheral blood. The chain recombines TRBV6-5 with TRBJ2-1; 7 bases map to TRBD2. This sequence was found in a man aged 55 to 69 with active COVID-19. CDR3 bases: TGTGCCAGCAGTTCCCCCCGGGCGGGAGAGGAGAGTGAGCAGTTCTTC. Its protein product is CASSSPRAGEESEQFF.